Sequencing of this TCR beta chain was carried out in a study of Graves' ophthalmopathy and Graves' hyperthyroidism. Notes on the study in general: The blood repertoire also included most expanded thyroid clonotypes above 0.001 frequency. The model's prediction of ophthalmopathy progression had 70.59% sensitivity and approximately 72% specificity.

Pregnancy or lactation, uncontrolled infections and other autoimmune diseases were grounds for excluding patients. Amplified material comprised TCR beta CDR3 regions derived from RNA transcripts. An opening RT-PCR round employed HTBI primers and preceded a second-round multiplex PCR. TCRdb re-analysed the multiplex PCR reads in MiXCR, keeping a single row per CDR3 protein. The sample lists 740,000 or so distinct CDR3 sequences, approximately 40% occurring once. As regards this clonotype: The antigen is not known. The conserved phenylalanine or tryptophan is not found at the CDR3 terminus, so this likely reflects a read error. Because the CDR3's place on the DNA is in doubt, the DNA is left out and the CDR3 is given as listed by TCRdb.

8 amino acids form the CDR3, both terminal residues included. Germline assignment: CDR1 SEHNR and CDR2 FQNEAQ (reference sequence). The chain uses TRBV7-9 and TRBJ1-4. Sequences were obtained from peripheral blood. The sequence was obtained from an adult man with Graves' ophthalmopathy. The CDR3 protein is CASSASVA.